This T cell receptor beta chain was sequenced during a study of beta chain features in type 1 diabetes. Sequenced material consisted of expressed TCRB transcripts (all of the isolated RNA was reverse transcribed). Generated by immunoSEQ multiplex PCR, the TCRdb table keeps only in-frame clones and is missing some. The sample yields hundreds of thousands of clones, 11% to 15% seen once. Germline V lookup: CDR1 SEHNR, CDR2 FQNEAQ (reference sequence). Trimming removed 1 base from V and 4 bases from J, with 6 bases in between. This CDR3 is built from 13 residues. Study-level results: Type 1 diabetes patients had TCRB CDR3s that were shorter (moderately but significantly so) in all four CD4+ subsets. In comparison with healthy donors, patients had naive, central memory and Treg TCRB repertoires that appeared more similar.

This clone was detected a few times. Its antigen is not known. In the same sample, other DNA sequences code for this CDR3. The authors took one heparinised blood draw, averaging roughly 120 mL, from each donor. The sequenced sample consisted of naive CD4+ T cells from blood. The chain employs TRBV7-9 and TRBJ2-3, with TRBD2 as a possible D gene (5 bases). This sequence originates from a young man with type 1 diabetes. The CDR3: CASSLGAADTQYF. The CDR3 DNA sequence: TGTGCCAGCAGCTTAGGAGCGGCAGATACGCAGTATTTT.